The next 8 T cell receptor beta chains were all read from a single sample in a study of T cell responses to AZD1222 COVID-19 vaccine. Method: immunoSEQ multiplex PCR; TCRdb's copy keeps in-frame clones and lacks some. The table includes 20,000 to 30,000 clones, around 83% detected once. The sample consisted of peripheral blood, taken 28 days after the second AZD1222 dose. The receptors were sampled from an adult who received the AZD1222 COVID-19 vaccine.

This clone was found a few times. The V and J genes are TRBV10-3 and TRBJ2-1, with D perhaps matching TRBD1 or TRBD2 (5 bases each). CDR1 and CDR2 from the germline V gene are ENHRY and SYGVKD. This CDR3 region has 17 residues. V lost 4 bases and J lost 6, with 22 bases in between. CDR3 bases: TGTGCCATCAGTGCCACCCCGGGACGTTTCCGGACCAATGAGCAGTTCTTC. Amino acid sequence: CAISATPGRFRTNEQFF.

This clone was counted once. The chain employs TRBV5-1 and TRBJ1-1; D is possibly TRBD1 (5 bases). The CDR3 sequence is 14 residues long. Germline V gene sequence: CDR1 SGHRS, CDR2 YFSETQ. Trimming took off 0 bases at V and 3 bases at J, with 9 bases between the two ends. The CDR3 loop is CASSLASRDTEAFF. CDR3 in DNA: TGCGCCAGCAGCTTGGCCTCCAGGGACACTGAAGCTTTCTTT. The full variable domain, with the rest looked up from reference TRBV5-1 and TRBJ1-1, is KAGVTQTPRYLIKTRGQQVTLSCSPISGHRSVSWYQQTPGQGLQFLFEYFSETQRNKGNFPGRFSGRQFSNSRSEMNVSTLELGDSALYLCASSLASRDTEAFFGQGTRLTVV.

The chain carries TRBV9 and TRBJ2-7; perhaps TRBD2 as D (6 bases). V was trimmed by 1 base and J by 5 bases, leaving 16 bases between them. This CDR3 region has 15 residues. The germline V gene has CDR1 SGDLS and CDR2 YYNGEE. The CDR3: CASSVSPTSYDEQYF. Here the CDR3 DNA reads TGTGCCAGCAGCGTAAGTCCAACTAGCTACGACGAGCAGTACTTC. Variable domain in full (rest from reference TRBV9 and TRBJ2-7): DSGVTQTPKHLITATGQRVTLRCSPRSGDLSVYWYQQSLDQGLQFLIQYYNGEERAKGNILERFSAQQFPDLHSELNLSSLELGDSALYFCASSVSPTSYDEQYFGPGTRLTVT.

V is TRBV27 and J is TRBJ1-6, with D perhaps matching TRBD1 (6 bases). The CDR3 extends over 22 amino acids. The germline gives CDR1 MNHEY, CDR2 SMNVEV (reference sequence). V lost 2 bases and J 1 base, leaving 27 bases between the germline ends. The DNA of the CDR3 is TGTGCCAGCAGTTTACGGCCCGCTGCTGGGGGCGCGGTTTTTTCCTATAATTCACCCCTCCACTTT. This encodes CASSLRPAAGGAVFSYNSPLHF.

Here the CDR3 DNA reads TGTGCCAGCAGGTTCGGGGGCCAGGGCTTCCTGTTTTTT. It is translated as CASRFGGQGFLFF. The chain employs TRBV7-9 and TRBJ1-4; TRBD1 might be the D (6 bases). CDR1 is SEHNR, CDR2 FQNEAQ, per germline (reference sequence). Deletions cut 6 bases from V and 14 bases from J, with 19 bases between. The CDR3 consists of 13 residues.

The genes are TRBV2 and TRBJ1-2; perhaps TRBD1 as D (5 bases). Germline CDR1 and CDR2: SNHLY and FYNNEI. The CDR3 loop spans 14 amino acids. V lost 6 bases and J lost 5, with 16 bases in between. The CDR3 DNA sequence: TGTGCCAGCAGGAGAAACAGGAACCCTTATGGCTACACCTTC. This encodes CASRRNRNPYGYTF.

The chain carries TRBV28 and TRBJ1-1; 9 positions agree with TRBD1. Per germline, CDR1 MDHEN and CDR2 SYDVKM. CDR3 length: 13 amino acids. V was pared by 6 bases and J by 5 bases, with 4 bases of the junction left unmatched. CDR3: CASRATGGTEAFF. In nucleotides, the CDR3 is TGTGCCAGCAGGGCGACAGGGGGAACTGAAGCTTTCTTT. Full variable domain (rest looked up from reference TRBV28 and TRBJ1-1): DVKVTQSSRYLVKRTGEKVFLECVQDMDHENMFWYRQDPGLGLRLIYFSYDVKMKEKGDIPEGYSVSREKKERFSLILESASTNQTSMYLCASRATGGTEAFFGQGTRLTVV.

V is TRBV6-1 and J is TRBJ2-3; TRBD1 aligns across 7 bases. V gave up 2 bases and J gave up 4 bases; unmatched junction bases: 12. Germline CDR1 reads MNHNS; CDR2 reads SASEGT. The CDR3 loop spans 17 amino acids. CDR3 sequence (DNA): TGTGCCAGCAGTGAATCCCCCCCAGGGGGAATGCCAGATACGCAGTATTTT. It yields the protein CASSESPPGGMPDTQYF.